The 21 T cell receptor beta chains given below trace back to one sample, sequenced in a study of T cells in Graves' hyperthyroidism and ophthalmopathy. Regions amplified from RNA transcripts were the TCR beta CDR3 regions. An initial round of RT-PCR targeting the TCR CDR3 relied on the HTBI primer set. Each CDR3 protein is one row after TCRdb ran MiXCR on the multiplex PCR reads. The sample contains approximately 320,000 distinct CDR3 sequences, about 15% of which appear only once. Sequenced: blood. Receptor source: a man in his thirties or forties with Graves' hyperthyroidism.

Many counts were recorded for this clonotype. V gene TRBV18 combines with J gene TRBJ2-7; no clear D. Germline lookup yields CDR1 KGHSH and CDR2 LQKENI. V was trimmed by 2 bases and J by 8 bases, leaving 10 bases between them. This CDR3 is built from 12 residues. Here the CDR3 DNA reads TGTGCCAGCTCACCAGACGGACGAAAGCAGTACTTC. Encoded protein: CASSPDGRKQYF.

This clonotype was found a few times. The gene calls are TRBV20-1 and TRBJ2-2; D may be TRBD1 or TRBD2 (5 bases each). Germline CDR1 reads DFQATT; CDR2 reads SNEGSKA (reference sequence). This CDR3 is built from 14 residues. With 5 bases removed from V and 4 bases from J, the gap between germline ends came to 14 bases. The DNA of the CDR3 is TGCAGTGCTGCGAGTGGGGGTACCACCGGGGAGCTGTTTTTT. Its translation is CSAASGGTTGELFF.

This clonotype has at least ten counts. The chain carries TRBV3-1 and TRBJ2-7; D may match TRBD1 or TRBD2 (5 bases each). Trimming pared 4 bases from V and 1 base from J, leaving 14 bases between. Germline lookup yields CDR1 LGHDT and CDR2 YNNKEL (reference sequence). The CDR3 spans 15 residues. In DNA, the CDR3 is TGTGCCAGCAGCCCTCGGGAAAGACAGTCCTACGAGCAGTACTTC. Its protein product is CASSPRERQSYEQYF.

This clonotype appeared many times. The chain couples TRBV20-1 to TRBJ2-3, with a possible D match to TRBD2 (5 bases). The germline CDR1 and CDR2 sequences are DFQATT and SNEGSKA (reference sequence). The V end lost 6 bases, the J end lost 1 base, and 11 bases lay between the germline ends. This CDR3 comprises 13 residues. CDR3 in amino acids: CSAHYGGTDTQYF. The CDR3 DNA is TGCAGTGCCCACTACGGGGGCACAGATACGCAGTATTTT.

This clonotype appeared many times. The chain employs TRBV6-1 and TRBJ2-5; D is possibly TRBD1 (5 bases). This CDR3 has 13 residues. V lost 7 bases and J lost 5, with 14 bases in between. Looked up from germline, CDR1 is MNHNS and CDR2 is SASEGT. The CDR3 coding sequence is TGTGCCAGCAATCGAGACAGAGACGAGACCCAGTACTTC. As protein: CASNRDRDETQYF.

The CDR3 nucleotides are TGTGCCGCTGGGGGGACAGGGGGCACTGAAGCTTTCTTT. Translating gives CAAGGTGGTEAFF. This rearrangement joins TRBV6-1 to TRBJ1-1; 11 bases align to TRBD1. With V trimmed by 11 bases and J by 4 bases, 6 bases remained unmatched. The CDR3 has 13 amino acids. Germline values: CDR1 MNHNS, CDR2 SASEGT.

This clonotype was observed many times. The rearrangement joins TRBV28 to TRBJ2-7; 7 nucleotides align to TRBD1. V lost 5 bases, J lost 2 bases, and 9 bases stayed unmatched. The CDR3 loop spans 15 amino acids. Germline CDR1 MDHEN, CDR2 SYDVKM. The CDR3 loop is CASSPNRGYPYEQYF. The DNA for the CDR3 is TGTGCCAGCAGTCCCAACAGGGGATATCCCTACGAGCAGTACTTC.

The rearrangement uses TRBV28 and TRBJ2-5, with TRBD2 identical over 7 bases. The CDR3 spans 13 residues. Germline V CDR1 and CDR2: MDHEN, SYDVKM. V was pared by 7 bases and J by 4 bases, with 6 bases of the junction left unmatched. DNA of the CDR3: TGTGCCAGCATTTGGGGGAGGGGAGAGACCCAGTACTTC. This gives the protein CASIWGRGETQYF.

Ten or more counts support this clonotype. As DNA, the CDR3 is TGTGCCTGGCGGACAGGCTATGGCTACACCTTC. This translates into CAWRTGYGYTF. The chain employs TRBV30 and TRBJ1-2; 7 bases fit TRBD1. The CDR3 contains 11 residues. The V and J ends lost 5 bases and 4 bases, in that order; junction bases with no gene match: 1. Looked up from germline, CDR1 is GTSNPN and CDR2 is SVGIG (reference sequence).

At least ten counts were recorded for this clonotype. The V call is TRBV20-1, the J call TRBJ2-1, with D hard to call. CDR1 and CDR2 from the germline V gene are DFQATT and SNEGSKA (reference sequence). The CDR3 runs 14 residues. V was cut by 1 base and J by 0 bases, with 7 bases left in between. The CDR3 loop reads CSARGRSSYNEQFF. The CDR3 DNA is TGCAGTGCTAGAGGGCGGAGCTCCTACAATGAGCAGTTCTTC.

This clonotype has more than one count but fewer than ten. The chain uses TRBV29-1 and TRBJ1-2, with a tentative D call TRBD1 (6 bases). The germline gives CDR1 SQVTM, CDR2 ANQGSEA. The CDR3 totals 13 residues. Trimming removed 3 bases at V and 6 bases at J, with 14 bases between. The CDR3 DNA sequence: TGCAGCGTTGATTCGGTTGGGGGCAATGGCTACACCTTC. Translation: CSVDSVGGNGYTF.

This clonotype showed up many times. The rearrangement uses TRBV11-3 and TRBJ2-1; D is possibly TRBD1 (7 bases). Germline V gene lookup returns CDR1 SGHNT and CDR2 YENEEA. The length of the CDR3 is 15 residues. V lost 4 bases and J lost 13, with 23 bases in between. CDR3 coding DNA: TGTGCCAGCAGCTCCCCCCGACAGGGAGGAACTACCCAGTTCTTC. Translating gives CASSSPRQGGTTQFF.

This clonotype was picked up many times. The rearrangement uses TRBV12-3 or TRBV12-4 and TRBJ2-1; 11 positions agree with TRBD1. CDR3 size: 15 residues. Germline trimming cut 3 bases from V and 9 bases from J; bases unmatched to any gene: 7. CDR3 DNA sequence: TGTGCCAGCAGTTTGGGACAGGGGGTTTGGGCTGAGCAGTTCTTC. This gives the protein CASSLGQGVWAEQFF.

This clonotype was seen a handful of times. This rearrangement joins TRBV5-1 to TRBJ2-1; D is uncertain. V gave up 1 base and J gave up 7 bases, with 6 bases separating them. CDR3 length: 12 residues. Germline values: CDR1 SGHRS, CDR2 YFSETQ. The CDR3 sequence: CASSLWNNEQFF. CDR3 nucleotides: TGCGCCAGCAGCTTGTGGAATAATGAGCAGTTCTTC.

The gene calls are TRBV11-3 and TRBJ1-2; no clear D. This CDR3 spans 14 amino acids. Trimming pared 3 bases from V and 7 bases from J, leaving 15 bases between. Per the germline V gene, CDR1 is SGHNT and CDR2 is YENEEA. The chain's CDR3 is CASSLEVGYFGYTF. Written as DNA, the CDR3 is TGTGCCAGCAGCTTGGAGGTCGGGTATTTTGGCTACACCTTC. Looking up the rest from reference TRBV11-3 and TRBJ1-2 gives the full variable domain: EAGVVQSPRYKIIEKKQPVAFWCNPISGHNTLYWYLQNLGQGPELLIRYENEEAVDDSQLPKDRFSAERLKGVDSTLKIQPAELGDSAVYLCASSLEVGYFGYTFGSGTRLTVV.

This clonotype was observed many times. The V gene is TRBV2, the J gene TRBJ2-1, with 8 bases identical to TRBD1. J lost 6 bases, V lost 8 bases, and 9 bases had no gene match. Germline lookup yields CDR1 SNHLY and CDR2 FYNNEI. CDR3 length: 14 amino acids. CDR3 coding DNA: TGTGCCAGCGGAGACAGGGGTGGGTCCAATGAGCAGTTCTTC. It specifies CASGDRGGSNEQFF.

This clonotype showed up many times. The rearrangement links TRBV5-1 to TRBJ2-5; 8 bases fit TRBD2. With 4 bases clipped from V and 4 bases from J, the junction kept 12 bases outside the gene matches. Germline V CDR1 and CDR2: SGHRS, YFSETQ. This CDR3 contains 16 residues. CDR3 sequence: CASSGGVSGIGETQYF. CDR3 DNA sequence: TGCGCCAGCAGCGGTGGGGTTAGCGGGATCGGAGAGACCCAGTACTTC.

This clonotype was counted ten times or more. This chain connects TRBV3-1 to TRBJ2-2, with 7 nucleotides matching TRBD2. This CDR3 comprises 17 residues. V lost 1 base and J lost 5; bases outside the gene matches: 10. Germline loops: CDR1 LGHDT, CDR2 YNNKEL (reference sequence). CDR3 in amino acids: CASSQAGGSLRTGELFF. For the CDR3, the DNA is TGTGCCAGCAGCCAAGCCGGCGGGAGTCTCAGGACCGGGGAGCTGTTTTTT.

There are many counts of this clonotype. The chain employs TRBV2 and TRBJ2-1, with TRBD1 matching over 7 bases. The trim removed 2 bases at V and 4 bases at J, leaving 11 bases unmatched. Germline assignment: CDR1 SNHLY and CDR2 FYNNEI. The CDR3 runs to 17 residues. CDR3 DNA sequence: TGTGCCAGCAGTGAATTAGGGGGCGCGATGAGATACAATGAGCAGTTCTTC. It codes for CASSELGGAMRYNEQFF.

At least ten counts were recorded for this clonotype. V and J are TRBV3-1 and TRBJ1-3; no definite D call. This CDR3 comprises 14 residues. Germline V lookup: CDR1 LGHDT, CDR2 YNNKEL (reference sequence). V was pared by 2 bases and J by 4 bases, with 9 bases between. The CDR3 protein is CASSQLEFGNTIYF. CDR3 DNA: TGTGCCAGCAGCCAATTAGAGTTCGGAAACACCATATATTTT.

This clonotype appeared many times. CDR3 loop: CASSLEAAWSYGYTF. As DNA, the CDR3 is TGCGCCAGCAGCTTGGAGGCAGCTTGGAGCTATGGCTACACCTTC. This rearrangement joins TRBV5-1 to TRBJ1-2; the D is unclear. Germline V gives CDR1 SGHRS, CDR2 YFSETQ. The CDR3 runs to 15 residues. Trimming removed 0 bases from V and 4 bases from J, with 13 bases in between.